The rows below give T cell receptor beta chains drawn from one sample of a study of prognosis after radiotherapy for stage I lung cancer. TCRdb analysed the multiplex PCR reads with MiXCR anew, one entry per CDR3 protein. This sample yields some 38,000 distinct CDR3 sequences, of which around a quarter are seen a single time; approximately 26% belongs to the top ten. The specimen was PBMCs, collected before or after stereotactic body radiation therapy (not recorded which). These receptors came from a donor aged 50 or older with non-small cell lung cancer. Each CDR3 is given with its conserved first and last residue. The D gene is left open where the match is weak. Not all rows give a size; the values are once, few, many and, for expanded clones, a class.

size	D	length	V	J	DNA	CDR3
many	-	13	TRBV30	TRBJ1-1	TGTGCCTGGAGTCTACAGCGACACGCTGAAGCTTTCTTT	CAWSLQRHAEAFF
-	-	15	TRBV18	TRBJ1-3	TGTGCCAGCTCACCGGCAGATCGGTCCAGAAACACCATATATTTT	CASSPADRSRNTIYF
-	TRBD1	15	TRBV7-2	TRBJ2-5	TGTGCCAGCAGCCACGGACAGGGGGCCGGAGAGACACAGTACTTC	CASSHGQGAGETQYF
many	-	14	TRBV7-9	TRBJ2-7	TGTGCCAGCAGCTTAACAGGACACCGTAGCGAGCAGTACTTC	CASSLTGHRSEQYF
many	-	16	TRBV27	TRBJ2-5	TGTGCCAGCAGTTTATCGTGGGGCGTATCCCAAGAGACCCAGTACTTC	CASSLSWGVSQETQYF
many	-	12	TRBV3-1	TRBJ1-2	TGTGCCAGCAGCCAAGCCTACTATGGCTACACCTTC	CASSQAYYGYTF
many	TRBD2	13	TRBV30	TRBJ2-7	TGTGCCTGGAGTGCAACTAGCGCGGGCGAGCAGTACTTC	CAWSATSAGEQYF
many	-	13	TRBV2	TRBJ2-7	TGTGCCAGCAGCCGGACAGAACCCTACGAGCAGTACTTC	CASSRTEPYEQYF
once	-	16	TRBV6-1	TRBJ2-2	TGTGACAGCAGTGAGTACCCGGGGGTCGTCAACGGGGAGCTGTTTTTT	CDSSEYPGVVNGELFF
many	-	12	TRBV6-6	TRBJ2-5	TGTGCCAGCAGTTACTCGCGGGAGACCCAGTACTTC	CASSYSRETQYF
few	TRBD1	15	TRBV9	TRBJ1-3	TGTGCCAGCAGCGTAGCTCCGACAGGGGGAAACACCATATATTTT	CASSVAPTGGNTIYF
many	-	14	TRBV12-3/TRBV12-4	TRBJ1-5	TGTGCCAGCAGCCCGGACAGAGGGGATCAGCCCCAGCATTTT	CASSPDRGDQPQHF
-	TRBD1	14	TRBV19	TRBJ2-1	TGTGCCTCATCCCCGACAGGGGGCGTAAATGAGCAGTTCTTC	CASSPTGGVNEQFF
many	TRBD1	15	TRBV5-1	TRBJ1-2	TGCGCCAGCAGCGGGGGACAGGGAGGAAACTATGGCTACACCTTC	CASSGGQGGNYGYTF